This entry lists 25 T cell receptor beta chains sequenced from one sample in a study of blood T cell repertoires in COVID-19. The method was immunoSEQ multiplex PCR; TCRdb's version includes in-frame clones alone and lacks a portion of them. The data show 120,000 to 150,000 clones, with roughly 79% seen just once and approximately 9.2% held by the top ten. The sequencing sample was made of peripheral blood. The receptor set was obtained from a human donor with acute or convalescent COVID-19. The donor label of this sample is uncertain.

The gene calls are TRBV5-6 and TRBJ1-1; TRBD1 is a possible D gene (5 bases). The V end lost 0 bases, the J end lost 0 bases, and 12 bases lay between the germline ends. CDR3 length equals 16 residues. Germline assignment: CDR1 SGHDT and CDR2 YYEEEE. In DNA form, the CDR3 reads TGTGCCAGCAGCTTGGGGGCGTGGGGCGTGAACACTGAAGCTTTCTTT. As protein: CASSLGAWGVNTEAFF.

This chain's CDR3 is CASSPNSGTGREKLFF. The CDR3, as DNA: TGTGCCAGCAGCCCGAACTCGGGGACAGGCCGGGAAAAACTGTTTTTT. V usage is TRBV7-2 and J usage is TRBJ1-4, with 8 bases lining up with TRBD1. The junction had 13 bases not matched to a gene; V was cut back by 5 bases and J by 8 bases. The CDR3 has 16 amino acids. CDR1 and CDR2 (germline): SGHTA, FQGNSA.

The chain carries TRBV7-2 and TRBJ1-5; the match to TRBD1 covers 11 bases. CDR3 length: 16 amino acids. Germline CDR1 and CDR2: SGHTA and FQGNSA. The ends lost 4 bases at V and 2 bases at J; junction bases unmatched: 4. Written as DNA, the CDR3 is TGTGCCAGCAGCTGGACAGGGGGCGGGGGCAATCAGCCCCAGCATTTT. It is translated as CASSWTGGGGNQPQHF.

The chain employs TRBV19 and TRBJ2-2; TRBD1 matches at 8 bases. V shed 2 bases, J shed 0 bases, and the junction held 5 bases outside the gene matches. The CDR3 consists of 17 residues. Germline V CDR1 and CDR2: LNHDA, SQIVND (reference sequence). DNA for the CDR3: TGTGCCAGTAGTATATATCTACAGGGGGCGAACACCGGGGAGCTGTTTTTT. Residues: CASSIYLQGANTGELFF.

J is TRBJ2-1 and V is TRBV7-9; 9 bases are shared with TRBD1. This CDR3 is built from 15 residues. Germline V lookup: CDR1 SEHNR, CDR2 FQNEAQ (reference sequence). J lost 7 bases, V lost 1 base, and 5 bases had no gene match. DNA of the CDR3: TGTGCCAGCAGCTTAGACAGGGGGCGCCTAAATGAGCAGTTCTTC. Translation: CASSLDRGRLNEQFF.

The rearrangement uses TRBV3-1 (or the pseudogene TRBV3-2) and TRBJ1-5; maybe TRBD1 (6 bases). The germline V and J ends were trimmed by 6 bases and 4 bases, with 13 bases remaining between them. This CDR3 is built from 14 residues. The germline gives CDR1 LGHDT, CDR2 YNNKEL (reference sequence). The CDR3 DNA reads TGTGCCAGCAGTCTTCAGGGGAAAAATCAGCCCCAGCATTTT. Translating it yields CASSLQGKNQPQHF.

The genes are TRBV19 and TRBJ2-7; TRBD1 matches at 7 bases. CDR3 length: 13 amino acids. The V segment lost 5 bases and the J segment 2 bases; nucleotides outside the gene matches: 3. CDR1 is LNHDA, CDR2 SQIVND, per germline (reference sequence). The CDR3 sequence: CASSSGTAYEQYF. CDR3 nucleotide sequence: TGTGCCAGTAGTTCCGGGACAGCCTACGAGCAGTACTTC.

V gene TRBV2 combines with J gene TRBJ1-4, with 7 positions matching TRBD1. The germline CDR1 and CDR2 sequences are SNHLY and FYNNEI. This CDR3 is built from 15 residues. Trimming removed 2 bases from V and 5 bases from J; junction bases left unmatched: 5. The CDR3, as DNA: TGTGCCAGCAGTGAAAGGTCCAGGGGGAATGAAAAACTGTTTTTT. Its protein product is CASSERSRGNEKLFF.

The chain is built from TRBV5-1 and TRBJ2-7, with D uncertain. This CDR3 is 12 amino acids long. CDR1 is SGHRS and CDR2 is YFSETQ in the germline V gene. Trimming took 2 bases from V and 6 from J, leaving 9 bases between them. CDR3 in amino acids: CASSFDGVEQYF. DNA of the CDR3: TGCGCCAGCAGCTTTGACGGAGTCGAGCAGTACTTC.

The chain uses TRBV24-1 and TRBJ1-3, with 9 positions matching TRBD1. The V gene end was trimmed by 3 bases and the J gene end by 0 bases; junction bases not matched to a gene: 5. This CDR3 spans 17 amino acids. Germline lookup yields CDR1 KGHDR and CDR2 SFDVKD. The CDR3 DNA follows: TGTGCCACCAGTGATCCAGGGACAGGGCGCTCTGGAAACACCATATATTTT. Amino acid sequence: CATSDPGTGRSGNTIYF.

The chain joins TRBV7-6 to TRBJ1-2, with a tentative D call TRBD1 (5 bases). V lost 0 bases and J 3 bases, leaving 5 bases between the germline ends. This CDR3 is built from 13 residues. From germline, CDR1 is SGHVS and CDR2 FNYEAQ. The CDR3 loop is CASSLATDYGYTF. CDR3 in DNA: TGTGCCAGCAGCTTAGCGACAGACTATGGCTACACCTTC.

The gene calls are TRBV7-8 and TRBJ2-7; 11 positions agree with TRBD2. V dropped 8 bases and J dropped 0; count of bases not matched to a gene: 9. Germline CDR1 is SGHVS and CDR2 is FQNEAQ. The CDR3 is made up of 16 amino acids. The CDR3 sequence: CASGLLAGALSYEQYF. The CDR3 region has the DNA TGTGCCAGCGGATTACTAGCGGGGGCCCTCTCCTACGAGCAGTACTTC.

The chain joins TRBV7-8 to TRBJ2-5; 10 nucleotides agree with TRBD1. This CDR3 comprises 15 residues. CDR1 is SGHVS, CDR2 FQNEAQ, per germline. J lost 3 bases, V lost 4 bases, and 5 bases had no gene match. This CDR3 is CASSWGGTGEETQYF. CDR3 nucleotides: TGTGCCAGCAGCTGGGGGGGGACAGGGGAAGAGACCCAGTACTTC.

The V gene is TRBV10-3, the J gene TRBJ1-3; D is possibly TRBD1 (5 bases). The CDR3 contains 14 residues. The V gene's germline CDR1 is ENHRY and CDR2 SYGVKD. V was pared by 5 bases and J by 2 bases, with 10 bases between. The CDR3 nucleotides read TGTGCCATCAGTAGGGGTGGTGCTGGAAACACCATATATTTT. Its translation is CAISRGGAGNTIYF.

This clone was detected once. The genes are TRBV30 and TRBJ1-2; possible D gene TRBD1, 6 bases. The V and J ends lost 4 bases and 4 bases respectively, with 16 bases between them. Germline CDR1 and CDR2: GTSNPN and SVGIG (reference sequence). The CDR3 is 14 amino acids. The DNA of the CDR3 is TGTGCCTGGACCACTGGGGGCTCTCCCTATGGCTACACCTTC. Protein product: CAWTTGGSPYGYTF.

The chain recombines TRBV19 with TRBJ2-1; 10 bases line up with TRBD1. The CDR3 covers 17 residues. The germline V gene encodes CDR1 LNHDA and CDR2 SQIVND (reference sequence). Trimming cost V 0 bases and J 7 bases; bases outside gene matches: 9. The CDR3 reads CASSIDRGQGIGNEQFF. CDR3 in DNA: TGTGCCAGTAGTATAGATCGGGGACAGGGGATAGGGAATGAGCAGTTCTTC.

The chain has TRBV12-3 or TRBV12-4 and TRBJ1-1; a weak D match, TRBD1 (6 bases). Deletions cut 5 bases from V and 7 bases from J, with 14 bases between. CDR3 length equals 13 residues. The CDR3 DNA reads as TGTGCCAGCAGTCCCGGGACAACGGTTGAAGCTTTCTTT. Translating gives CASSPGTTVEAFF.

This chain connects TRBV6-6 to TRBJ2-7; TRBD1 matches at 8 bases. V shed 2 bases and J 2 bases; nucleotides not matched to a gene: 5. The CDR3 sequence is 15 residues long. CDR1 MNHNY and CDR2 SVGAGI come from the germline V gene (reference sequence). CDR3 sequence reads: CASSYQGQGPYEQYF. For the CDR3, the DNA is TGTGCCAGCAGTTACCAAGGACAGGGTCCCTACGAGCAGTACTTC.

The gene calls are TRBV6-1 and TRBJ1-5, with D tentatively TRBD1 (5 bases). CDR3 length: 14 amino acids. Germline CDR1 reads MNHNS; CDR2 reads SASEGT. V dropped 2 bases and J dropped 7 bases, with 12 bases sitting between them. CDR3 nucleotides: TGTGCCAGCAGTGAATTGGATTCAGGGCAGCCCCAGCATTTT. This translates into CASSELDSGQPQHF.

This chain's CDR3 is CASSRTSGGEQYV. The CDR3 bases are TGTGCCAGCAGCCGTACTTCCGGGGGCGAGCAGTACGTC. The chain carries TRBV7-8 and TRBJ2-7; weak D call: TRBD2 (6 bases). The length of the CDR3 is 13 residues. V was cut by 5 bases and J by 6 bases, with 14 bases left in between. Germline lookup yields CDR1 SGHVS and CDR2 FQNEAQ.

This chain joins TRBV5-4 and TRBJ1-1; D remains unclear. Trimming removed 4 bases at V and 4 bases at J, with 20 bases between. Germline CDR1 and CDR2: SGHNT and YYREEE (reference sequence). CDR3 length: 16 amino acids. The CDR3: CASSPGGRGSSTEAFF. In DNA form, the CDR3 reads TGTGCCAGCAGCCCCGGTGGGCGGGGAAGTTCCACTGAAGCTTTCTTT.

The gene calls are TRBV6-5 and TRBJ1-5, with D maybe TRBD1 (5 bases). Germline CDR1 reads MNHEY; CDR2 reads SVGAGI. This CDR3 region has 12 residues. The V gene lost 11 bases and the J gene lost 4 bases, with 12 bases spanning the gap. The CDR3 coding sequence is TGTGCCGGGGGGGAGGGAAATCAGCCCCAGCATTTT. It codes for CAGGEGNQPQHF.

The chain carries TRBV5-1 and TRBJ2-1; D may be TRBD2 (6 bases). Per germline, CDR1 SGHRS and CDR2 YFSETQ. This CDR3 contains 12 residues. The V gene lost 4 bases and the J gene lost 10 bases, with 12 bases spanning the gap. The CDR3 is CASSALEGEQFF. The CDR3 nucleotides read TGCGCCAGCAGCGCCCTGGAGGGGGAGCAGTTCTTC.

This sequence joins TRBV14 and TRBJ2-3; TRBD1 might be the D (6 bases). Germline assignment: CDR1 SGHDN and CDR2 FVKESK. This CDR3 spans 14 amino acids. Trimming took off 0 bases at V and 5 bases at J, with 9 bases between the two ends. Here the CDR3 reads CASSQDRGKDTQYF. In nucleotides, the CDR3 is TGTGCCAGCAGCCAAGACAGGGGAAAAGATACGCAGTATTTT.

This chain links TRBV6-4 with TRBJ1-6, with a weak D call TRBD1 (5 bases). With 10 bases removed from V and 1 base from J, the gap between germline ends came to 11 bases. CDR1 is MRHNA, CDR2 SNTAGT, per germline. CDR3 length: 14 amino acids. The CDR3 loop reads CAIQGLSYNSPLHF. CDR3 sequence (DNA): TGTGCCATCCAGGGTTTATCCTATAATTCACCCCTCCACTTT.